Listed below are T cell receptor beta chains from one sample, sequenced in a study of blood T cell repertoires in COVID-19. Sequencing was performed with immunoSEQ multiplex PCR; in TCRdb, only in-frame clones are kept and a portion is missing. Of about 140,000 clones listed, around 80% are singletons. The specimen sequenced was peripheral blood. The receptors come from a woman aged 55 to 70 with acute or convalescent COVID-19. The CDR3 runs from the conserved cysteine through the conserved F or W. Each record gives: clone size, D gene, V gene, CDR3 length, J gene, CDR3 DNA, CDR3 protein. D genes are given only for firm matches. Size tells how often a clone was seen (once, few, many) or the class of an expanded clone, and some rows leave it out.

abundance: NA; d_gene: TRBD2; v_gene: TRBV24-1; len: 14; j_gene: TRBJ2-1; CDR3nt: TGTGCTGTGGGATGGCGGGAGGGCGTGCATGAGCAGTTCTTC; CDR3aa: CAVGWREGVHEQFF
abundance: NA; d_gene: NA; v_gene: TRBV29-1; len: 11; j_gene: TRBJ2-1; CDR3nt: TGCAGCGTTGACCCTACGGGTGAGCAGTTCTTC; CDR3aa: CSVDPTGEQFF
abundance: NA; d_gene: NA; v_gene: TRBV30; len: 16; j_gene: TRBJ2-7; CDR3nt: TGTGCCTGGACTAAAGAGTGGAGCCGGAGGGGGCACGAGCAGTACTTC; CDR3aa: CAWTKEWSRRGHEQYF
abundance: NA; d_gene: NA; v_gene: TRBV6-5; len: 13; j_gene: TRBJ2-3; CDR3nt: TGTGCCAGCTCCTACAGGAGCACAGATACGCAGTATTTT; CDR3aa: CASSYRSTDTQYF
abundance: NA; d_gene: TRBD1; v_gene: TRBV6-2/TRBV6-3; len: 21; j_gene: TRBJ2-7; CDR3nt: TGTGCCAGCAGTTACCCGTACGGAGGGACAGGGGGCGCGATCCCTTACTACGAGCAGTACTTC; CDR3aa: CASSYPYGGTGGAIPYYEQYF
abundance: few; d_gene: NA; v_gene: TRBV6-1; len: 12; j_gene: TRBJ1-2; CDR3nt: TGTGCCAGCAGTGAAGACAGGAGACGCTACACCTTC; CDR3aa: CASSEDRRRYTF
abundance: few; d_gene: NA; v_gene: TRBV11-3; len: 12; j_gene: TRBJ2-7; CDR3nt: TGTGCCAGCAGCTTAGGAGCGGGCGAGCAGTACTTC; CDR3aa: CASSLGAGEQYF
abundance: NA; d_gene: NA; v_gene: TRBV5-4; len: 15; j_gene: TRBJ2-7; CDR3nt: TGTGCCAGCAGCTTGGGGCTAGCGCCGCTCTACGAGCAGTACTTC; CDR3aa: CASSLGLAPLYEQYF
abundance: NA; d_gene: TRBD1; v_gene: TRBV27; len: 14; j_gene: TRBJ2-5; CDR3nt: TGTGCCAGCAGCGACAGGGTTATCGGAGAGACCCAGTACTTC; CDR3aa: CASSDRVIGETQYF
abundance: NA; d_gene: NA; v_gene: TRBV4-1; len: 15; j_gene: TRBJ1-1; CDR3nt: TGCGCCAGCAGCCATTCCGGGACTTCGGGCACTGAAGCTTTCTTT; CDR3aa: CASSHSGTSGTEAFF
abundance: NA; d_gene: NA; v_gene: TRBV6-5; len: 13; j_gene: TRBJ2-7; CDR3nt: TGTGCCAGCAGTTATCTACAGGGCAGAGAGCAGTACTTC; CDR3aa: CASSYLQGREQYF
abundance: once; d_gene: TRBD1; v_gene: TRBV18; len: 14; j_gene: TRBJ1-1; CDR3nt: TGTGCCAGCTCACCGACAGGGAAGGTGACTGAAGCTTTCTTT; CDR3aa: CASSPTGKVTEAFF
abundance: NA; d_gene: NA; v_gene: TRBV2; len: 14; j_gene: TRBJ2-5; CDR3nt: TGTGCCAGCAGTGTAATATCCGGGAAAGAGACCCAGTACTTC; CDR3aa: CASSVISGKETQYF
abundance: NA; d_gene: TRBD2; v_gene: TRBV25-1; len: 18; j_gene: TRBJ2-1; CDR3nt: TGTGCCAGCAGTGATCTTAAGGGACTAGCGGGAGGGCACAATGAGCAGTTCTTC; CDR3aa: CASSDLKGLAGGHNEQFF
abundance: NA; d_gene: TRBD2; v_gene: TRBV3-1/TRBV3-2; len: 18; j_gene: TRBJ2-3; CDR3nt: TGTGCCAGCAGCCAAGGGACTAGCGGGAGCCTCGGTACAGATACGCAGTATTTT; CDR3aa: CASSQGTSGSLGTDTQYF
abundance: few; d_gene: TRBD2; v_gene: TRBV19; len: 16; j_gene: TRBJ2-3; CDR3nt: TGTGCCAGTAGATCGGGAGGGACTAGTGGCACAGATACGCAGTATTTT; CDR3aa: CASRSGGTSGTDTQYF
abundance: NA; d_gene: TRBD2; v_gene: TRBV30; len: 15; j_gene: TRBJ2-1; CDR3nt: TGTGCCTGGACTAGGACGGGGGGGCCCTACAATGAGCAGTTCTTC; CDR3aa: CAWTRTGGPYNEQFF
abundance: NA; d_gene: NA; v_gene: TRBV12-3/TRBV12-4; len: 13; j_gene: TRBJ1-5; CDR3nt: TGTGCCAGCAGTTTTGGGCCCGCAAGGCCCCAGCATTTT; CDR3aa: CASSFGPARPQHF
abundance: NA; d_gene: NA; v_gene: TRBV19; len: 15; j_gene: TRBJ2-7; CDR3nt: TGTGCCAGTAGTATAGAGGCAGGGGAAGTATACGAGCAGTACTTC; CDR3aa: CASSIEAGEVYEQYF
abundance: NA; d_gene: NA; v_gene: TRBV7-9; len: 11; j_gene: TRBJ1-1; CDR3nt: TGTGCCAGCAGCATGACAGTTGAAGCTTTCTTT; CDR3aa: CASSMTVEAFF
abundance: NA; d_gene: NA; v_gene: TRBV5-1; len: 14; j_gene: TRBJ2-7; CDR3nt: TGCGCCAGCAGCTTGAGCGGAGGGGTCTACGAGCAGTACTTC; CDR3aa: CASSLSGGVYEQYF
abundance: NA; d_gene: NA; v_gene: TRBV7-9; len: 15; j_gene: TRBJ2-4; CDR3nt: TGTGCCAGCAGCTTAAGATGGACGGGAGAAAACATTCAGTACTTC; CDR3aa: CASSLRWTGENIQYF
abundance: NA; d_gene: NA; v_gene: TRBV6-1; len: 12; j_gene: TRBJ2-1; CDR3nt: TGTGCCAGCAGTGAAGTAATCCGGGAGCAGTTCTTC; CDR3aa: CASSEVIREQFF
abundance: NA; d_gene: TRBD2; v_gene: TRBV2; len: 17; j_gene: TRBJ2-2; CDR3nt: TGTGCCAGCAGTGCGACTAGCGGCAATCCGAACACCGGGGAGCTGTTTTTT; CDR3aa: CASSATSGNPNTGELFF
abundance: NA; d_gene: TRBD1; v_gene: TRBV6-5; len: 15; j_gene: TRBJ2-7; CDR3nt: TGTGCCAGCAGTTACAGGAGGGGACAGGGCTACGAGCAGTACTTC; CDR3aa: CASSYRRGQGYEQYF
abundance: NA; d_gene: NA; v_gene: TRBV24-1; len: 12; j_gene: TRBJ2-3; CDR3nt: TGTGCCACCAGCGGACTCGGGGATACGCAGTATTTT; CDR3aa: CATSGLGDTQYF
abundance: NA; d_gene: TRBD1; v_gene: TRBV5-6; len: 15; j_gene: TRBJ2-7; CDR3nt: TGTGCCAGCACCTTTCTCCCAGGGGGCCCCTACGAGCAGTACTTC; CDR3aa: CASTFLPGGPYEQYF
abundance: NA; d_gene: TRBD2; v_gene: TRBV7-9; len: 15; j_gene: TRBJ2-1; CDR3nt: TGTGCCAGCAGCTTAGCGGGGGGGTTGCTCGATGAGCAGTTCTTC; CDR3aa: CASSLAGGLLDEQFF
abundance: NA; d_gene: TRBD1; v_gene: TRBV27; len: 14; j_gene: TRBJ1-5; CDR3nt: TGTGCCAGCAGTCCCCACAGGGGCCGACAGCCCCAGCATTTT; CDR3aa: CASSPHRGRQPQHF
abundance: NA; d_gene: NA; v_gene: TRBV28; len: 13; j_gene: TRBJ1-2; CDR3nt: TGTGCCACTGACTCGAGGGGAGGTTATGGCTACACCTTC; CDR3aa: CATDSRGGYGYTF
abundance: NA; d_gene: NA; v_gene: TRBV14; len: 13; j_gene: TRBJ1-3; CDR3nt: TGTGCCAGCAGCCCGACTGCGGGAAACACCATATATTTT; CDR3aa: CASSPTAGNTIYF